This TCR beta chain originates from a study of cytomegalovirus exposure and HLA in healthy donors. Study conclusions and caveats: Association of a missense DCLRE1C variant with TCR beta V- and J-gene trimming was reported in a later analysis.

Primers: 60 Vbeta forward and 13 Jbeta reverse. The repertoire was sequenced with immunoSEQ multiplex PCR; TCRdb's copy has only in-frame clones and lacks some. This table holds 110,000 to 150,000 clones, less than 85% found once. As regards this clone: The antigen is undetermined.

This receptor was identified in a man younger than 30 in good health and CMV-seropositive. Sequencing input: PBMCs.

CDR3: CASSYGAEGNEQFF. Written as DNA, the CDR3 is TGTGCCAGCAGTTACGGAGCTGAGGGTAATGAGCAGTTCTTC. The rearrangement uses TRBV6-5 and TRBJ2-1; tentatively, D is TRBD2 (5 bases). The CDR3 has 14 residues. From germline, CDR1 is MNHEY and CDR2 SVGAGI. V shed 2 bases and J shed 7 bases, with 12 bases lying between them.